A selection of T cell receptor beta chains follows, all from one sample in a study of blood T cell repertoires in COVID-19. The repertoire was sequenced with immunoSEQ multiplex PCR; TCRdb's copy has only in-frame clones and lacks some. The table has approximately 170,000 clones, over 75% seen once. Source material: peripheral blood. The receptor set was obtained from a man aged 80 or over with COVID-19, enrolled during active disease. Both conserved end residues are part of each CDR3. Each record gives: V gene, CDR3 length, J gene, clone size, D gene, CDR3 protein, CDR3 DNA. A D gene is named only where the DNA matches it firmly. Some rows have no size entry. The others give once, few or many, or a class for an expanded clone.

>TRBV7-6|16|TRBJ2-1|NA|NA
CASSSEGGFVGNEQFF
TGTGCCAGCAGCTCCGAAGGAGGGTTTGTCGGCAATGAGCAGTTCTTC
>TRBV5-1|14|TRBJ1-1|NA|NA
CASSLTGWGTEAFF
TGCGCCAGCAGCTTGACAGGGTGGGGCACTGAAGCTTTCTTT
>TRBV7-2|14|TRBJ2-3|once|TRBD1
CASSLVGGTNTQYF
TGTGCCAGCAGCTTAGTAGGGGGCACAAATACGCAGTATTTT
>TRBV7-9|12|TRBJ2-1|NA|NA
CASSFGEREQFF
TGTGCCAGCAGCTTTGGAGAAAGGGAGCAGTTCTTC
>TRBV6-1|15|TRBJ2-7|NA|TRBD2
CASSESSGGNYEQYF
TGTGCCAGCAGTGAATCAAGCGGGGGGAACTACGAGCAGTACTTC
>TRBV2|16|TRBJ1-5|NA|TRBD1
CASSESGQGARQPQHF
TGTGCCAGCAGTGAATCTGGACAGGGGGCACGGCAGCCCCAGCATTTT
>TRBV6-2/TRBV6-3|14|TRBJ1-5|few|NA
CASSRGGPHQPQHF
TGTGCCAGCAGTCGCGGGGGACCACATCAGCCCCAGCATTTT
>TRBV5-1|14|TRBJ2-2|few|NA
CASSLGQNTGELFF
TGCGCCAGCAGTTTGGGACAGAACACCGGGGAGCTGTTTTTT
>TRBV23-1|15|TRBJ1-5|once|NA
CASSQTGLDNQPQHF
TGCGCCAGCAGTCAAACGGGTTTGGATAATCAGCCCCAGCATTTT
>TRBV3-1/TRBV3-2|14|TRBJ1-2|NA|NA
CASSQESLPRGYTF
TGTGCCAGCAGCCAAGAGTCGTTACCGAGGGGCTACACCTTC
>TRBV21-1|16|TRBJ1-2|NA|NA
CASLRDVLDREYGYTF
TGTGCCAGCCTCAGGGATGTTCTCGACAGGGAGTATGGCTACACCTTC
>TRBV2|14|TRBJ2-7|NA|TRBD1
CASSVGTGTYEQYF
TGTGCCAGCAGTGTCGGGACAGGAACCTACGAGCAGTACTTC
>TRBV7-3|16|TRBJ2-1|NA|NA
CASSFTGTTNYNEQFF
TGTGCCAGCAGCTTCACCGGGACAACAAACTACAATGAGCAGTTCTTC
>TRBV6-6|15|TRBJ2-1|NA|TRBD2
CASSRLAVGYNEQFF
TGTGCCAGCAGTCGACTAGCGGTCGGCTACAATGAGCAGTTCTTC
>TRBV3-1/TRBV3-2|15|TRBJ1-1|NA|NA
CASSQESGENTEAFF
TGTGCCAGCAGCCAAGAATCCGGGGAGAACACTGAAGCTTTCTTT
>TRBV2|15|TRBJ1-1|NA|NA
CASSAEGRMNTEAFF
TGTGCCAGCAGTGCGGAGGGACGGATGAACACTGAAGCTTTCTTT
>TRBV6-5|15|TRBJ1-5|NA|NA
CASSPTGHSNQPQHF
TGTGCCAGCAGTCCTACAGGGCATAGCAATCAGCCCCAGCATTTT
>TRBV29-1|12|TRBJ2-2|NA|NA
CSVLSGAGELFF
TGCAGCGTTCTATCAGGGGCCGGGGAGCTGTTTTTT
>TRBV18|15|TRBJ2-3|NA|NA
CASSPDGAAPDTQYF
TGTGCCAGCTCACCAGATGGAGCCGCCCCGGATACGCAGTATTTT
>TRBV2|13|TRBJ2-5|NA|NA
CASCGTAQETQYF
TGTGCCAGCTGCGGGACAGCACAAGAGACCCAGTACTTC
>TRBV5-4|15|TRBJ1-4|NA|TRBD1
CASSPRDRGNEKLFF
TGTGCCAGCAGCCCACGGGACAGGGGTAATGAAAAACTGTTTTTT
>TRBV6-6|13|TRBJ1-5|NA|NA
CASSSGQFQPQHF
TGTGCCAGCAGTTCCGGACAGTTTCAGCCCCAGCATTTT
>TRBV12-5|18|TRBJ1-4|NA|TRBD1
CASGLPSGTGAPDEKLFF
TGTGCTAGTGGTTTACCGTCCGGGACAGGGGCCCCCGATGAGAAACTGTTTTTT
>TRBV5-5|13|TRBJ1-6|NA|NA
CASGRGVGSPLHF
TGTGCCAGCGGAAGAGGAGTCGGCTCACCCCTCCACTTT
>TRBV15|15|TRBJ1-4|NA|NA
CATSRLRTGREKLFF
TGTGCCACCAGCAGACTACGCACAGGGAGAGAAAAACTGTTTTTT
>TRBV9|14|TRBJ2-7|NA|NA
CASSVSGGPYEQYF
TGTGCCAGCAGCGTATCGGGGGGCCCCTACGAGCAGTACTTC
>TRBV5-1|16|TRBJ2-7|once|TRBD1
CASSYTIGQGGYEQYF
TGCGCCAGCAGTTACACAATTGGACAGGGTGGTTACGAGCAGTACTTC
>TRBV4-1|13|TRBJ1-5|NA|NA
CASSQVVGGPQHF
TGCGCCAGCAGCCAAGTTGTGGGAGGGCCCCAGCATTTT
>TRBV16|12|TRBJ1-2|NA|NA
CASSQRGGGYTF
TGTGCCAGCAGCCAACGGGGAGGGGGCTACACCTTC